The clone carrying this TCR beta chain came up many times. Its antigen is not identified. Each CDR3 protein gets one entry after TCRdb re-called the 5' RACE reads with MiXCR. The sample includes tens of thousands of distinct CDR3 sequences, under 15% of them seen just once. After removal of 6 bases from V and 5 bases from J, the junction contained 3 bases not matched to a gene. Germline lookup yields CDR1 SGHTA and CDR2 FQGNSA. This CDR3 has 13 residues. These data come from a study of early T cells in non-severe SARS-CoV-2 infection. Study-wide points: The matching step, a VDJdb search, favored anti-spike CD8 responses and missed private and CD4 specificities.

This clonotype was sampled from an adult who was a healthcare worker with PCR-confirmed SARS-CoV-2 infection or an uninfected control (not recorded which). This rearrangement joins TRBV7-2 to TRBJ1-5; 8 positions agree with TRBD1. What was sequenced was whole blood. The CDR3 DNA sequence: TGTGCCAGCAGAAGGGACAGGCATCAGCCCCAGCATTTT. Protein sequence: CASRRDRHQPQHF. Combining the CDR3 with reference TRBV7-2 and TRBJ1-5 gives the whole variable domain GAGVSQSPSNKVTEKGKDVELRCDPISGHTALYWYRQSLGQGLEFLIYFQGNSAPDKSGLPSDRFSAERTGGSVSTLTIQRTQQEDSAVYLCASRRDRHQPQHFGDGTRLSIL.